Detailed here is one TCR beta chain. Its antigen is not yet known. It has no much larger one-base neighbor in the sample; base qualities were not kept. Library generation was performed with the immunoSEQ multiplex PCR assay. In its TCRdb copy, this immuneACCESS table keeps in-frame sequences only and misses some clones. Where compared with another copy, unresolved V genes explain less than half of these, and the others have no known cause. The sample data list about 88,000 clones, and 92% of these were observed just once. The ten largest clones add up to more than 1.5% of the sample. The entry originates in a study of T cell changes during pregnancy in multiple sclerosis (dated by TCRdb to the late 2010s). Regarding the research as a whole: The study examined how the T cell repertoire changed over the course of pregnancy in women with multiple sclerosis.

From cysteine to phenylalanine, the CDR3 is 16 amino acids long. The retained sequence is limited to the CDR3, 48 bases, with the frame set at the first base. V has 2 bases trimmed and J has 7 bases trimmed; junction bases matching no gene number 11. The germline V gene sets CDR1 to ENHRY and CDR2 to SYGVKD. The material was peripheral blood, obtained in the first trimester of pregnancy. This TCR derives from a female donor with multiple sclerosis, enrolled in a pregnancy study. This sequence uses TRBV10-3 and TRBJ2-7; the central 10 bases match TRBD1. The CDR3 region has the sequence CAISEAAGTGVSEQYF. The bases read TGTGCCATCAGTGAGGCAGCCGGGACAGGGGTTTCTGAGCAGTACTTC.